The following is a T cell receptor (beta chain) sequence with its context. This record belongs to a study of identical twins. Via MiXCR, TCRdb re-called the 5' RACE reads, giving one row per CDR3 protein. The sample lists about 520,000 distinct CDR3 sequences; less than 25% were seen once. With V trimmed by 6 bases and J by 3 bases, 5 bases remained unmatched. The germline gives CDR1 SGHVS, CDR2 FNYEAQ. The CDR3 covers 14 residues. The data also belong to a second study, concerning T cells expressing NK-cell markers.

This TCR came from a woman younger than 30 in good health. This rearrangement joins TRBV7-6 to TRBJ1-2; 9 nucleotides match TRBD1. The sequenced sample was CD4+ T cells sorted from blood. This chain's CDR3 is CASSPDRGDYGYTF. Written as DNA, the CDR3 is TGTGCCAGCAGTCCCGACAGGGGGGACTATGGCTACACCTTC.